This TCR beta chain is from a study of T-cell reconstitution after alpha-beta-depleted transplantation in children. Using unique molecular identifiers, the investigators prepared the TCRbeta library. TCRdb independently ran MiXCR on the PCR reads; one entry per CDR3 protein. The sample includes some 300,000 distinct CDR3 sequences, 10% of them seen just once. Looked up from germline, CDR1 is SGHAT and CDR2 is FQDESV (reference sequence). The V segment lost 5 bases and the J segment 2 bases; nucleotides outside the gene matches: 8. The CDR3 is 18 amino acids. Source: PBMCs from the stem cell graft donor, taken from the stem cell graft. This clonotype was obtained from a human donor who donated a stem cell graft to a child with acute lymphoblastic leukemia. The chain has TRBV11-1 and TRBJ2-6; 11 bases match TRBD2. CDR3: CASSPWLAGGTGANVLTF. CDR3 in DNA: TGTGCCAGCAGCCCTTGGTTAGCGGGAGGGACTGGGGCCAACGTCCTGACTTTC.